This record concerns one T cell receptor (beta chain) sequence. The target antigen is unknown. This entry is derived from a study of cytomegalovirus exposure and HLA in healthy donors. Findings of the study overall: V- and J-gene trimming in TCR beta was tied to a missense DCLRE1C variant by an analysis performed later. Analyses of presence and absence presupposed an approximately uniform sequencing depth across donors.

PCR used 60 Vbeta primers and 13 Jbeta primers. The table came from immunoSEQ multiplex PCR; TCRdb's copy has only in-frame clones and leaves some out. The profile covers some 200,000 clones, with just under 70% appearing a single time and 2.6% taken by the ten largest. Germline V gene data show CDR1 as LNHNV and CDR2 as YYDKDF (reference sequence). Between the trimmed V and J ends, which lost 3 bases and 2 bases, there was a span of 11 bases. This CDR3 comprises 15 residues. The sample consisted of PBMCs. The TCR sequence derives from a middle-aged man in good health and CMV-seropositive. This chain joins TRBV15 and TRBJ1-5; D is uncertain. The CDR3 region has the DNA TGTGCCACCAGCAGGGTCGCGGGAGGCAATCAGCCCCAGCATTTT. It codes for CATSRVAGGNQPQHF.